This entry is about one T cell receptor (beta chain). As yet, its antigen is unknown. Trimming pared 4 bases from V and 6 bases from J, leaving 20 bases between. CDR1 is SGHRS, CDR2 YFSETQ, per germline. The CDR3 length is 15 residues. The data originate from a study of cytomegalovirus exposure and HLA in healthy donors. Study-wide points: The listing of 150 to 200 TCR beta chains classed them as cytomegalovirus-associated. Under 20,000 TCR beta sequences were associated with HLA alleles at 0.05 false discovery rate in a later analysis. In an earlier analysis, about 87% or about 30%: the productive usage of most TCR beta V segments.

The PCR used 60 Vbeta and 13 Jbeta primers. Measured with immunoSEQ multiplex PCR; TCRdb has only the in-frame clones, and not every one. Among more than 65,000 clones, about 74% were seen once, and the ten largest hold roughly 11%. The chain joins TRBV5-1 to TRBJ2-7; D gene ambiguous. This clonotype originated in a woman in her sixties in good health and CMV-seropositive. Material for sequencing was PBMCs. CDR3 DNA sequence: TGCGCCAGCAGCCTAGAATGGAATTCGCCGCGCGAGCAGTACTTC. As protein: CASSLEWNSPREQYF.